Following are 14 T cell receptor beta chains from one sample sequenced in a study of CD8+CD57+ T cells in acquired aplastic anemia. CDR3 and TCR beta VDJ profiling relied on genomic DNA as the template. TCRdb reprocessed the reads via MiXCR and lists one record per CDR3 protein. Counted here are 150,000 to 200,000 distinct CDR3 sequences, 45% to 50% occurring once; the ten biggest clones make up around 3%. Sequenced sample: sorted CD4+, CD8+, or CD8+CD57+ T cells (not recorded which) from PBMCs. These receptors were obtained from a human donor in good health.

The DNA of the CDR3 is TGCGCCAGCAGCCAAGAAGGGACGCCTGGGGCCAACGTCCTGACTTTC. As protein: CASSQEGTPGANVLTF. The J gene is TRBJ2-6, the V gene TRBV4-3; D might be TRBD1 or TRBD2, each matching 5 bases. V gave up 0 bases and J gave up 2 bases, with 8 bases separating them. Germline V lookup: CDR1 LGHNA, CDR2 YSLEER. The CDR3 spans 16 residues.

Concerning this clonotype: The junction does not match germline at one end; this may be a read error. This chain connects TRBV7-8 to TRBJ2-7; 7 bases map to TRBD1. The germline CDR1 and CDR2 sequences are SGHVS and FQNEAQ. The CDR3 length is 15 residues. In nucleotides, the CDR3 is TGTGCTAGCAGCCCCTGCAGACAGGGCTCCTACGAGCAGTACTTC. This gives the protein CASSPCRQGSYEQYF.

This clonotype has a count of ten or more. Here the CDR3 reads CASSSRQDAEAFF. The CDR3 DNA sequence: TGCGCCAGCAGCTCCCGACAGGACGCTGAAGCTTTCTTT. The gene calls are TRBV5-1 and TRBJ1-1; a weak D match, TRBD1 (6 bases). CDR3 length: 13 amino acids. CDR1 is SGHRS and CDR2 is YFSETQ in the germline V gene. With 3 bases removed from V and 6 bases from J, the gap between germline ends came to 12 bases.

The chain is built from TRBV29-1 and TRBJ1-1, with 7 bases fitting TRBD1. CDR1 and CDR2 (germline): SQVTM, ANQGSEA. There are 10 residues in the CDR3. The junction had 3 bases not matched to a gene; V was cut back by 6 bases and J by 8 bases. CDR3 amino acids: CSVRQGEAFF. In DNA, the CDR3 is TGCAGCGTGAGACAGGGAGAAGCTTTCTTT.

The V and J genes are TRBV7-9 and TRBJ1-6, with 7 positions matching TRBD1. The germline V gene has CDR1 SEHNR and CDR2 FQNEAQ (reference sequence). V was pared by 6 bases and J by 9 bases, with 5 bases of the junction left unmatched. This CDR3 contains 13 residues. DNA for the CDR3: TGTGCCAGCAGACGGACAGGCGTTTCACCCCTCCACTTT. It encodes CASRRTGVSPLHF. The full variable domain, its missing parts supplied by reference TRBV7-9 and TRBJ1-6, is DTGVSQNPRHKITKRGQNVTFRCDPISEHNRLYWYRQTLGQGPEFLTYFQNEAQLEKSRLLSDRFSAERPKGSFSTLEIQRTEQGDSAMYLCASRRTGVSPLHFGNGTRLTVT.

The rearrangement joins TRBV11-3 to TRBJ2-5; 8 nucleotides agree with TRBD2. CDR1 SGHNT and CDR2 YENEEA come from the germline V gene. This CDR3 contains 17 residues. Unmatched junction bases numbered 10, after V lost 4 bases and J lost 0 bases. In DNA form, the CDR3 reads TGTGCCAGCAGCTCTAAAAAACTAGCGGCGTACCAAGAGACCCAGTACTTC. Its translation: CASSSKKLAAYQETQYF.

V is TRBV5-4 and J is TRBJ2-7; possible D gene TRBD2, 6 bases. This CDR3 contains 13 residues. CDR1 and CDR2 (germline): SGHNT, YYREEE (reference sequence). Trimming removed 1 base at V and 3 bases at J, with 8 bases between. The CDR3 is CASSLHSGYEQYF. The DNA of the CDR3 is TGTGCCAGCAGCTTGCATAGCGGCTACGAGCAGTACTTC.

This clonotype has just one count. The chain's CDR3 is CASRNGPLRNEKLFF. CDR3 DNA sequence: TGTGCCAGCAGAAACGGACCGCTTCGTAATGAAAAACTGTTTTTT. The chain has TRBV2 and TRBJ1-4; no reliable D call. Trimming took 6 bases from V and 4 from J, leaving 15 bases between them. This CDR3 is built from 15 residues. Germline V gene data show CDR1 as SNHLY and CDR2 as FYNNEI.

The V call is TRBV5-4, the J call TRBJ1-4; 8 bases align to TRBD1. The CDR3 runs 14 residues. The ends lost 4 bases at V and 8 bases at J; junction bases unmatched: 7. In germline, CDR1 is SGHNT, CDR2 YYREEE (reference sequence). CDR3 protein: CASSRRDRSEKLFF. The CDR3, as DNA: TGTGCCAGCAGCAGAAGGGACAGGTCGGAAAAACTGTTTTTT.

The V and J genes are TRBV19 and TRBJ1-2; D ambiguous. Trimming left V 3 bases short and J 8 bases short, with 16 bases between. The CDR3 contains 14 residues. Looked up from germline, CDR1 is LNHDA and CDR2 is SQIVND (reference sequence). The chain's CDR3 is CASSINSPIKGYTF. The CDR3 DNA sequence: TGTGCCAGTAGTATTAACAGTCCAATCAAAGGCTACACCTTC.

This clonotype was recorded many times. CDR3 sequence: CASSLRQGGQPQHF. Written as DNA, the CDR3 is TGTGCCAGCAGTTTGAGACAGGGCGGTCAGCCCCAGCATTTT. The chain combines TRBV12-3 or TRBV12-4 with TRBJ1-5; 7 positions match TRBD1. V was pared by 3 bases and J by 6 bases, with 5 bases of the junction left unmatched. The CDR3 is made up of 14 amino acids.

Of note for this clonotype: This CDR3 is missing its conserved last phenylalanine or tryptophan, likely due to a read error. The limits of the CDR3 on the DNA are not certain, so only TCRdb's listed CDR3 is given. This chain uses TRBV19 with TRBJ2-6; TRBD1, as called in the table, went unchecked against the DNA. The CDR3 contains 15 residues when both ends are counted. Germline values: CDR1 LNHDA, CDR2 SQIVND (reference sequence). This CDR3 is CASTMTGSGANVLKI.

The chain is built from TRBV10-3 and TRBJ2-5; TRBD1 matches at 8 bases. Germline V CDR1 and CDR2: ENHRY, SYGVKD. V was clipped by 6 bases and J by 4 bases; unmatched bases: 4. The CDR3 is 13 amino acids. In nucleotides, the CDR3 is TGTGCCATCAGAGGACAGGGACGAGAGACCCAGTACTTC. This translates into CAIRGQGRETQYF.

This clonotype was recorded once. This chain uses TRBV24-1 with TRBJ2-7; 9 bases map to TRBD2. V was pared by 11 bases and J by 9 bases, with 16 bases of the junction left unmatched. Germline V gives CDR1 KGHDR, CDR2 SFDVKD. The CDR3 is 14 residues long. This CDR3 reads CASSQGAGGDTQYF. CDR3 nucleotides: TGTGCCAGCAGCCAAGGGGCGGGGGGGGATACGCAGTACTTC.